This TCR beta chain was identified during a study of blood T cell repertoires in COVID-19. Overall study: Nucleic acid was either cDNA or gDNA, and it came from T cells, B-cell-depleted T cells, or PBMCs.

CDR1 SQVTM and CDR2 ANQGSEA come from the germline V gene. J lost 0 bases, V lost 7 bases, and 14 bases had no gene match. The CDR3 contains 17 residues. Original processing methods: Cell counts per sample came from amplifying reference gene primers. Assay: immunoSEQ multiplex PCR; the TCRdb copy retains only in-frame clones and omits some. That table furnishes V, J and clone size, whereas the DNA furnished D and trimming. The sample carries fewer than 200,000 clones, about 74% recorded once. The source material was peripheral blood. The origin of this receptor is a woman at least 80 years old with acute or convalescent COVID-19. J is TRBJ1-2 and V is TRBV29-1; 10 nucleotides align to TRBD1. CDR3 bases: TGCAGCGCAGTTAGAGACAGGGGGCTCCTTTCTAACTATGGCTACACCTTC. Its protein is CSAVRDRGLLSNYGYTF.